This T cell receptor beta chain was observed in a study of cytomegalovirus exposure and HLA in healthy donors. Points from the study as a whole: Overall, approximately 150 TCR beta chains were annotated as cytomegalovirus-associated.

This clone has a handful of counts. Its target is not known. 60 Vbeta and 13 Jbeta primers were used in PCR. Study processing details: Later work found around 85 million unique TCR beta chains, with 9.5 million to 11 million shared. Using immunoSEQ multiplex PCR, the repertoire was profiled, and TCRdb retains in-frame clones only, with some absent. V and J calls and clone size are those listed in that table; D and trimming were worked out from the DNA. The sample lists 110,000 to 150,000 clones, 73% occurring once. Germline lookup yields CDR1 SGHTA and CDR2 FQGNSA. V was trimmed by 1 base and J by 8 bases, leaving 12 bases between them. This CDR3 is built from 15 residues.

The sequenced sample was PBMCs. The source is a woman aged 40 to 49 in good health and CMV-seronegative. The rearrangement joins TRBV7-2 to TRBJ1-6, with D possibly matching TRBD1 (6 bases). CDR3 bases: TGTGCCAGCAGCTTAGTTAGCAGGGGAGATTCACCCCTCCACTTT. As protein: CASSLVSRGDSPLHF.